Presented here are 27 T cell receptor beta chains from one specimen sequenced in a study of cytomegalovirus exposure and HLA in healthy donors. The protocol was immunoSEQ multiplex PCR, while the TCRdb copy is restricted to in-frame clones and leaves out a portion. The sample holds some 130,000 clones; 89% are singletons and the top ten take 0.95% to 1.5%. The sequenced sample was PBMCs. These receptors were obtained from a woman between 18 and 29 years old in good health and CMV-seronegative.

V and J are TRBV5-6 and TRBJ2-7, with a possible D match to TRBD1 (6 bases). Between the trimmed V and J ends, which lost 6 bases and 2 bases, there was a span of 12 bases. The CDR3 has 13 residues. Looked up from germline, CDR1 is SGHDT and CDR2 is YYEEEE. The CDR3 loop is CASNRQVPYEQYF. CDR3 nucleotide sequence: TGTGCCAGCAACAGACAGGTTCCCTACGAGCAGTACTTC.

This chain connects TRBV9 to TRBJ2-7; 7 bases align to TRBD2. Germline CDR1 SGDLS, CDR2 YYNGEE. Germline trimming cut 4 bases from V and 6 bases from J; bases unmatched to any gene: 13. The CDR3 has 15 amino acids. DNA of the CDR3: TGTGCCAGCAGCCCCGGCGCGGGGGTTGGGGGCGAGCAGTACTTC. Protein product: CASSPGAGVGGEQYF.

The sample holds one count of this clone. V gene TRBV6-5 combines with J gene TRBJ1-5, with D maybe TRBD1 (5 bases). V shed 2 bases and J shed 5 bases, with 13 bases lying between them. Per the germline V gene, CDR1 is MNHEY and CDR2 is SVGAGI. This CDR3 region has 15 residues. CDR3 sequence: CASSYGLGVDQPQHF. CDR3 sequence (DNA): TGTGCCAGCAGTTACGGGCTAGGGGTAGATCAGCCCCAGCATTTT.

This chain links TRBV12-5 with TRBJ1-3, with TRBD1 matching over 7 bases. In germline, CDR1 is LGHNT, CDR2 FRNRAP. This CDR3 is built from 14 residues. Trimming cost V 5 bases and J 3 bases; bases outside gene matches: 4. CDR3 region: CASGPGTVGNTIYF. The CDR3 region has the DNA TGTGCTAGTGGTCCGGGGACAGTTGGAAACACCATATATTTT.

The chain recombines TRBV9 with TRBJ1-3; 7 bases are a match to TRBD1. This CDR3 comprises 17 residues. V lost 3 bases and J lost 2; bases outside the gene matches: 11. Germline V gene sequence: CDR1 SGDLS, CDR2 YYNGEE. The CDR3 reads CASSENTGVYAGNTIYF. In nucleotides, the CDR3 is TGTGCCAGCAGCGAAAATACAGGGGTTTACGCTGGAAACACCATATATTTT.

This clone has just one count. This chain connects TRBV6-5 to TRBJ2-1; 12 bases line up with TRBD2. The V segment lost 5 bases and the J segment 9 bases; nucleotides outside the gene matches: 8. CDR3 length: 15 residues. Germline CDR1 is MNHEY and CDR2 is SVGAGI. In DNA form, the CDR3 reads TGTGCCAGCAGTCTGCTAGCGGGGGGGCTGGGTGAGCAGTTCTTC. Protein sequence: CASSLLAGGLGEQFF.

J is TRBJ2-1 and V is TRBV27; tentatively, D is TRBD2 (6 bases). V lost 5 bases, J lost 15 bases, and 23 bases lay in between. Germline V CDR1 and CDR2: MNHEY, SMNVEV (reference sequence). The CDR3 sequence is 14 residues long. The DNA of the CDR3 is TGTGCCAGCAGTCCCTATGACCCGGGACTTCCTGTGTTCTTC. Encoded protein: CASSPYDPGLPVFF.

This clone was counted a single time. The rearrangement joins TRBV10-3 to TRBJ1-2, with 10 bases lining up with TRBD1. The CDR3 spans 17 residues. After removal of 5 bases from V and 1 base from J, the junction contained 10 bases not matched to a gene. Germline CDR1 ENHRY, CDR2 SYGVKD. As DNA, the CDR3 is TGTGCCATCAGTTCTATGCCGGGACAGGGGATTAACTATGGCTACACCTTC. Its protein product is CAISSMPGQGINYGYTF.

This CDR3 is CASRRRLAGDTQYF. The DNA of the CDR3 is TGTGCCAGCCGCCGGCGGCTAGCGGGGGATACGCAGTATTTT. This rearrangement joins TRBV27 to TRBJ2-3; TRBD2 aligns across 9 bases. The CDR3 has 14 amino acids. Looked up from germline, CDR1 is MNHEY and CDR2 is SMNVEV (reference sequence). Trimming removed 8 bases from V and 6 bases from J; junction bases left unmatched: 9.

The chain couples TRBV18 to TRBJ1-2, with D perhaps matching TRBD1 (6 bases). Germline assignment: CDR1 KGHSH and CDR2 LQKENI. This CDR3 has 16 residues. Trimming took 5 bases from V and 8 from J, leaving 24 bases between them. CDR3 sequence: CASSARDVGTTGGYTF. The CDR3 bases are TGTGCCAGCTCAGCCCGTGATGTGGGGACTACAGGGGGCTACACCTTC.

The CDR3 here is CASSGAILYEQYF. The CDR3 nucleotides read TGTGCCAGCAGCGGGGCAATCCTTTACGAGCAGTACTTC. The chain is built from TRBV12-1 and TRBJ2-7; the table's D call TRBD1 went unverified against the DNA. TRBV12-1 represents a pseudogene. This CDR3 has 13 residues.

V is TRBV9 and J is TRBJ1-3; D is possibly TRBD1 (5 bases). CDR1 and CDR2 from the germline V gene are SGDLS and YYNGEE. CDR3 length: 14 residues. The ends were cut back, 2 bases at V and 1 base at J, with 7 bases in the middle. CDR3 sequence: CASSVSGSGNTIYF. The CDR3 DNA reads TGTGCCAGCAGCGTCTCAGGGTCTGGAAACACCATATATTTT.

The chain links TRBV2 to TRBJ2-1; TRBD2 aligns across 14 bases. The trim removed 7 bases at V and 6 bases at J, leaving 5 bases unmatched. Germline CDR1 and CDR2: SNHLY and FYNNEI. This CDR3 contains 15 residues. The CDR3 DNA follows: TGTGCCAGCAACGGACTAGCGGGGGGCTCCAATGAGCAGTTCTTC. Protein: CASNGLAGGSNEQFF.

This chain connects TRBV2 to TRBJ1-5; perhaps TRBD1 as D (5 bases). The germline V gene encodes CDR1 SNHLY and CDR2 FYNNEI. V was shortened by 2 bases and J by 2 bases, with 10 bases between the two germline ends. The CDR3 has 15 residues. The CDR3 protein is CASSELGGGNQPQHF. In DNA form, the CDR3 reads TGTGCCAGCAGTGAATTGGGAGGGGGCAATCAGCCCCAGCATTTT. The full variable domain, completed using reference TRBV2 and TRBJ1-5, is EPEVTQTPSHQVTQMGQEVILRCVPISNHLYFYWYRQILGQKVEFLVSFYNNEISEKSEIFDDQFSVERPDGSNFTLKIRSTKLEDSAMYFCASSELGGGNQPQHFGDGTRLSIL.

CDR3 sequence: CAISQGGNTEAFF. The CDR3 nucleotides read TGTGCCATCAGTCAGGGGGGGAACACTGAAGCTTTCTTT. V gene TRBV10-3 combines with J gene TRBJ1-1, with 7 bases aligning to TRBD1. Germline-derived CDR1 and CDR2 are ENHRY and SYGVKD. V shed 5 bases and J 1 base; nucleotides not matched to a gene: 1. The CDR3 is 13 residues long.

The rearrangement uses TRBV13 and TRBJ2-5, with D tentatively TRBD2 (7 bases). CDR3 size: 13 residues. V lost 7 bases and J lost 5, with 14 bases in between. The V gene's germline CDR1 is PRHDT and CDR2 FYEKMQ (reference sequence). This chain's CDR3 is CASTMGGLETQYF. CDR3 nucleotide sequence: TGTGCCAGCACCATGGGGGGGCTGGAGACCCAGTACTTC.

This sequence joins TRBV6-5 and TRBJ1-5; D uncertain. The CDR3 runs 13 residues. V lost 0 bases and J 6 bases, leaving 6 bases between the germline ends. CDR1 and CDR2 (germline): MNHEY, SVGAGI. For the CDR3, the DNA is TGTGCCAGCAGTTACTCGAGTGGTCAGCCCCAGCATTTT. It is translated as CASSYSSGQPQHF.

The genes are TRBV5-1 and TRBJ2-1, with 10 bases matching TRBD2. The CDR3 sequence is 14 residues long. Germline CDR1 is SGHRS and CDR2 is YFSETQ. Trimming took 5 bases from V and 5 from J; bases not matched to a gene: 4. CDR3 in amino acids: CASSSSGGHNEQFF. The DNA of the CDR3 is TGCGCCAGCAGTTCTAGCGGGGGCCACAATGAGCAGTTCTTC.

The chain uses TRBV29-1 and TRBJ1-5; 7 bases are a match to TRBD1. The CDR3 length is 15 residues. The V segment lost 5 bases and the J segment 9 bases; nucleotides outside the gene matches: 16. Germline CDR1 is SQVTM and CDR2 is ANQGSEA. The CDR3 DNA follows: TGCAGCGTTCGACAGGGTATAGGGGATAGTGGGCCCCAGCATTTT. Translated: CSVRQGIGDSGPQHF.

V is TRBV9 and J is TRBJ1-1; TRBD1 aligns across 10 bases. CDR1 SGDLS and CDR2 YYNGEE come from the germline V gene. The V gene end was trimmed by 4 bases and the J gene end by 5 bases; junction bases not matched to a gene: 8. This CDR3 has 15 amino acids. CDR3 bases: TGTGCCAGCAGCCCGGAGACAGGGGGCTTGACTGAAGCTTTCTTT. Translated, it gives CASSPETGGLTEAFF.

The J gene is TRBJ2-1, the V gene TRBV10-1; 7 nucleotides align to TRBD1. Trimming at V came to 3 bases and at J to 8 bases, leaving 10 bases not matched to a gene. The CDR3 consists of 15 residues. CDR1 and CDR2 (germline): WNHNN, SYGVQD (reference sequence). Written as DNA, the CDR3 is TGCGCCAGCAGTGACGGGGCAGCCCAGGGGGATGAGCAGTTCTTC. Its translation is CASSDGAAQGDEQFF.

The chain combines TRBV4-1 with TRBJ1-2; D remains unclear. Germline lookup yields CDR1 MGHRA and CDR2 YSYEKL. The CDR3 contains 13 residues. Trimming removed 1 base at V and 7 bases at J, with 10 bases between. The CDR3 region is CASSQVMESGYTF. In nucleotides, the CDR3 is TGCGCCAGCAGCCAAGTGATGGAGAGTGGCTACACCTTC.

V and J are TRBV6-5 and TRBJ1-1; 10 bases match TRBD1. V lost 8 bases, J lost 8 bases, and 14 bases stayed unmatched. Germline V gives CDR1 MNHEY, CDR2 SVGAGI. The CDR3 is made up of 15 amino acids. CDR3 loop: CASGRLRPGQGEAFF. The CDR3 DNA is TGTGCCAGCGGGAGATTACGTCCGGGACAGGGGGAAGCTTTCTTT.

On this clone: Germline and junction disagree at one end, which may indicate a read error. The chain is built from TRBV7-7 and TRBJ2-7, with TRBD1 identical over 10 bases. Germline-derived CDR1 and CDR2 are SSHAT and FNYEAQ (reference sequence). This CDR3 is 13 amino acids long. CDR3 sequence reads: CASSLDRGDEQYF. The CDR3 bases are TGTGCTAGCAGCTTGGACAGGGGGGACGAGCAGTACTTC.

The CDR3 DNA reads as TGTGCCAGCAGCTTGCCCGGGGAGGTCACAGATACGCAGTATTTT. Residues: CASSLPGEVTDTQYF. The V and J genes are TRBV5-6 and TRBJ2-3; TRBD2 is a possible D gene (6 bases). The CDR3 has 15 amino acids. CDR1 is SGHDT, CDR2 YYEEEE, per germline. Trimming pared 1 base from V and 2 bases from J, leaving 11 bases between. The full variable domain, with the rest looked up from reference TRBV5-6 and TRBJ2-3, is DAGVTQSPTHLIKTRGQQVTLRCSPKSGHDTVSWYQQALGQGPQFIFQYYEEEERQRGNFPDRFSGHQFPNYSSELNVNALLLGDSALYLCASSLPGEVTDTQYFGPGTRLTVL.

This chain links TRBV9 with TRBJ1-2; D perhaps matches TRBD1 (5 bases). Deletions cut 1 base from V and 3 bases from J, with 22 bases between. CDR1 and CDR2 (germline): SGDLS, YYNGEE. The CDR3 totals 18 residues. The CDR3 spells CASSVRPREGPWDYGYTF. DNA for the CDR3: TGTGCCAGCAGCGTACGTCCCAGGGAGGGCCCGTGGGACTATGGCTACACCTTC.

The chain recombines TRBV29-1 with TRBJ1-1; D remains ambiguous. The CDR3 spans 11 residues. Germline values: CDR1 SQVTM, CDR2 ANQGSEA. The V and J ends lost 6 bases and 0 bases respectively, with 5 bases between them. The CDR3: CSVQLNTEAFF. The CDR3 bases are TGCAGCGTACAACTGAACACTGAAGCTTTCTTT.